A single sample is the source of the 26 T cell receptor beta chains below, sequenced in a study of cytomegalovirus exposure and HLA in healthy donors. The PCR contained 60 Vbeta and 13 Jbeta primers. Method: immunoSEQ multiplex PCR; TCRdb's copy keeps in-frame clones and lacks some. The profile covers about 96,000 clones, with about 70% appearing a single time and roughly 3.2% taken by the ten largest. Sequences were obtained from PBMCs. These receptors were collected from a female donor in good health and CMV-seropositive.

J is TRBJ1-1 and V is TRBV2; 7 nucleotides match TRBD1. V dropped 4 bases and J dropped 4; count of bases not matched to a gene: 3. There are 13 residues in the CDR3. Looked up from germline, CDR1 is SNHLY and CDR2 is FYNNEI. As DNA, the CDR3 is TGTGCCAGCAGTGTACAGGGGTCCACTGAAGCTTTCTTT. It specifies CASSVQGSTEAFF.

To note about this clone: One end of the junction does not line up with germline, which may come from a read error. This CDR3 is also generated by other DNA sequences in the sample. CDR3: CASSLAGQQETQYF. The DNA of the CDR3 is TGTGCTAGCAGCTTAGCGGGACAGCAAGAGACCCAGTACTTC. V and J are TRBV7-7 and TRBJ2-5, with D perhaps matching TRBD2 (8 bases). This CDR3 has 14 residues. The germline CDR1 and CDR2 sequences are SSHAT and FNYEAQ (reference sequence).

The chain employs TRBV28 and TRBJ2-6, with TRBD1 matching 10 bases. V lost 3 bases to trimming and J lost 0 bases; unmatched junction nucleotides: 2. In germline, CDR1 is MDHEN, CDR2 SYDVKM. CDR3 length: 17 amino acids. CDR3 amino acids: CASSFRDRGSGANVLTF. CDR3 sequence (DNA): TGTGCCAGCAGTTTCCGGGACAGGGGCTCTGGGGCCAACGTCCTGACTTTC.

The chain recombines TRBV7-8 with TRBJ2-3, with 13 bases matching TRBD2. Germline V lookup: CDR1 SGHVS, CDR2 FQNEAQ. The CDR3 contains 16 residues. With 3 bases clipped from V and 3 bases from J, the junction kept 3 bases outside the gene matches. The CDR3 here is CASSLELAGGTDTQYF. CDR3 DNA: TGTGCCAGCAGCTTGGAACTAGCGGGAGGGACAGATACGCAGTATTTT.

The rearrangement links TRBV7-9 to TRBJ2-1, with 8 bases that match TRBD2. J was trimmed by 5 bases and V by 1 base; bases with no gene match: 4. This CDR3 region has 15 residues. Germline assignment: CDR1 SEHNR and CDR2 FQNEAQ (reference sequence). The CDR3 protein is CASSLVGRADNEQFF. In DNA form, the CDR3 reads TGTGCCAGCAGCTTAGTCGGGAGGGCAGACAATGAGCAGTTCTTC.

The chain links TRBV2 to TRBJ2-2, with a weak D call TRBD2 (6 bases). V lost 8 bases, J lost 0 bases, and 10 bases lay in between. The CDR3 consists of 14 residues. Germline V gene data show CDR1 as SNHLY and CDR2 as FYNNEI. The CDR3 region is CASGSGANTGELFF. The DNA for the CDR3 is TGTGCCAGCGGTAGCGGAGCGAACACCGGGGAGCTGTTTTTT.

DNA of the CDR3: TGTGCCAGCAGCTGGACTAGCGGTCTAAGCTCCTACGAGCAGTACTTC. Translated, it gives CASSWTSGLSSYEQYF. V usage is TRBV7-2 and J usage is TRBJ2-7, with 10 bases matching TRBD2. The CDR3 spans 16 residues. Germline V gene lookup returns CDR1 SGHTA and CDR2 FQGNSA. J gave up 0 bases and V 4 bases, and 6 bases lay outside the gene matches.

The chain combines TRBV10-3 with TRBJ1-5; possible D gene TRBD1, 6 bases. The CDR3 is 13 residues long. The V end lost 7 bases, the J end lost 5 bases, and 12 bases lay between the germline ends. Per the germline V gene, CDR1 is ENHRY and CDR2 is SYGVKD. The CDR3 reads CAINEYRDQPQHF. The CDR3 bases are TGTGCCATCAACGAATACAGGGATCAGCCCCAGCATTTT.

V gene TRBV29-1 combines with J gene TRBJ2-7, with D possibly matching TRBD1 (5 bases). The CDR3 length is 12 residues. The germline CDR1 and CDR2 sequences are SQVTM and ANQGSEA. Trimming took off 2 bases at V and 6 bases at J, with 11 bases between the two ends. The CDR3 DNA reads as TGCAGCGTTGAATTTGCAGGGCGCGAGCAGTACTTC. Translating gives CSVEFAGREQYF.

This clone was seen a few times. The chain is built from TRBV6-5 and TRBJ1-1, with D perhaps TRBD1 (6 bases). CDR3 length equals 14 residues. Per germline, CDR1 MNHEY and CDR2 SVGAGI. The V and J ends lost 0 bases and 4 bases respectively, with 9 bases between them. In DNA, the CDR3 is TGTGCCAGCAGTTACTCGAGAGGGGGCACTGAAGCTTTCTTT. It specifies CASSYSRGGTEAFF.

This chain uses TRBV28 with TRBJ2-7; D not resolved. Trimming shortened V by 2 bases and J by 2 bases, and 10 bases separated the two germline ends. CDR3 length: 14 residues. Germline V lookup: CDR1 MDHEN, CDR2 SYDVKM. The CDR3 DNA reads TGTGCCAGCAGTTTAAGCGTTCACCCCTACGAGCAGTACTTC. Its protein product is CASSLSVHPYEQYF.

This clone has only a few counts. The chain combines TRBV20-1 with TRBJ2-5; 7 bases are a match to TRBD2. This CDR3 is built from 11 residues. Trimming took 8 bases from V and 5 from J; bases not matched to a gene: 5. Germline V gene sequence: CDR1 DFQATT, CDR2 SNEGSKA (reference sequence). The CDR3 loop reads CSSREGETQYF. DNA for the CDR3: TGCAGTTCGAGGGAGGGGGAGACCCAGTACTTC.

This clone was counted a few times. V gene TRBV2 combines with J gene TRBJ1-5, with D hard to call. Germline V gene sequence: CDR1 SNHLY, CDR2 FYNNEI. CDR3 length: 15 residues. V was clipped by 2 bases and J by 7 bases, with 15 bases between them. CDR3 amino acids: CASSERSGQTQPQHF. Here the CDR3 DNA reads TGTGCCAGCAGTGAAAGGAGCGGGCAGACGCAGCCCCAGCATTTT.

This clone appeared a single time. This rearrangement joins TRBV10-3 to TRBJ1-1; D is unresolved. Deletions cut 6 bases from V and 0 bases from J, with 8 bases between. The CDR3 covers 13 residues. The germline V gene has CDR1 ENHRY and CDR2 SYGVKD. CDR3 residues: CAIRTHLNTEAFF. The DNA of the CDR3 is TGTGCCATCAGGACACACCTGAACACTGAAGCTTTCTTT.

J is TRBJ2-7 and V is TRBV7-8; maybe TRBD1 (5 bases). Trimming pared 5 bases from V and 2 bases from J, leaving 10 bases between. The CDR3 runs 13 residues. Germline V gene data show CDR1 as SGHVS and CDR2 as FQNEAQ. The CDR3 DNA follows: TGTGCCAGCAGCCATAGGGGAACCTACGAGCAGTACTTC. Its protein is CASSHRGTYEQYF.

The rearrangement joins TRBV6-4 to TRBJ2-6; D gene unclear. CDR1 is MRHNA and CDR2 is SNTAGT in the germline V gene. This CDR3 comprises 13 residues. V was pared by 6 bases and J by 4 bases, with 7 bases between. The CDR3 loop is CASSTGGANVLTF. For the CDR3, the DNA is TGTGCCAGCAGCACCGGGGGGGCCAACGTCCTGACTTTC.

The chain employs TRBV29-1 and TRBJ2-7, with 8 bases identical to TRBD1. J gave up 3 bases and V 7 bases, and 2 bases lay outside the gene matches. This CDR3 has 11 amino acids. Germline CDR1 reads SQVTM; CDR2 reads ANQGSEA. The CDR3 bases are TGCAGCGCCGGACAGGGCTACGAGCAGTACTTC. It codes for CSAGQGYEQYF.

The V call is TRBV7-2, the J call TRBJ2-3; 8 bases are shared with TRBD1. CDR3 length: 17 amino acids. V dropped 0 bases and J dropped 5; count of bases not matched to a gene: 10. Germline CDR1 and CDR2: SGHTA and FQGNSA. As DNA, the CDR3 is TGTGCCAGCAGCTTAGCGAATACAGGGGGTTTACGAGATACGCAGTATTTT. This sequence encodes CASSLANTGGLRDTQYF.

The chain uses TRBV10-3 and TRBJ1-2, with 8 bases identical to TRBD1. Looked up from germline, CDR1 is ENHRY and CDR2 is SYGVKD. The length of the CDR3 is 13 residues. V gave up 0 bases and J gave up 7 bases; unmatched junction bases: 1. The CDR3 DNA reads TGTGCCATCAGTGAGTCGACAGGGGCTGGCTACACCTTC. Protein product: CAISESTGAGYTF.

This clone was found once. V gene TRBV7-9 combines with J gene TRBJ2-1, with D unresolved. Germline V gene sequence: CDR1 SEHNR, CDR2 FQNEAQ (reference sequence). The V gene lost 5 bases and the J gene lost 9 bases, with 8 bases spanning the gap. CDR3 length: 11 amino acids. CDR3 amino acids: CASSRLGEQFF. The DNA of the CDR3 is TGTGCCAGCAGCCGACTGGGTGAGCAGTTCTTC.

The J gene is TRBJ1-2, the V gene TRBV21-1; the table names TRBD1, a call not compared with the DNA. TRBV21-1 constitutes a pseudogene. The CDR3 is 17 amino acids. CDR3 loop: CASSKLSLTVTNYGYTF. The CDR3 DNA reads as TGTGCCAGCAGCAAACTTTCCCTGACAGTTACTAACTATGGCTACACCTTC.

J is TRBJ2-7 and V is TRBV7-8, with unresolved D. The CDR3 spans 12 residues. The ends were cut back, 4 bases at V and 2 bases at J, with 6 bases in the middle. The germline V gene has CDR1 SGHVS and CDR2 FQNEAQ. Here the CDR3 reads CASSSRTYEQYF. The CDR3 DNA reads as TGTGCCAGCAGCTCGCGGACCTACGAGCAGTACTTC.

This sequence joins TRBV27 and TRBJ2-1; TRBD1 is a possible D gene (6 bases). The V end lost 7 bases, the J end lost 8 bases, and 18 bases lay between the germline ends. CDR3 length: 14 residues. Germline CDR1 and CDR2: MNHEY and SMNVEV (reference sequence). The CDR3 DNA is TGTGCCAGCAAGGGAACAGGGAGCAAGTATGAGCAGTTCTTC. It specifies CASKGTGSKYEQFF.

This clone occurred once. The V gene is TRBV11-2, the J gene TRBJ2-7; 8 bases are shared with TRBD2. Germline V gene lookup returns CDR1 SGHAT and CDR2 FQNNGV. The CDR3 contains 15 residues. Trimming cost V 2 bases and J 2 bases; bases outside gene matches: 5. The CDR3 reads CASSLFLAGTYEQYF. As DNA, the CDR3 is TGTGCCAGCAGCTTATTCCTAGCGGGCACCTACGAGCAGTACTTC.

The chain uses TRBV4-1 and TRBJ2-1; 15 bases line up with TRBD2. V lost 0 bases and J lost 7; bases outside the gene matches: 7. The CDR3 is 18 residues long. Germline CDR1 reads MGHRA; CDR2 reads YSYEKL. CDR3 nucleotide sequence: TGCGCCAGCAGCCAAGATGGGACTAGCGGGGGGCGGATTAATGAGCAGTTCTTC. Encoded protein: CASSQDGTSGGRINEQFF.

The J gene is TRBJ1-3, the V gene TRBV7-2; no firm D call. V lost 1 base and J lost 1, with 5 bases in between. Germline V gene lookup returns CDR1 SGHTA and CDR2 FQGNSA. CDR3 size: 14 residues. CDR3 nucleotide sequence: TGTGCCAGCAGCTTAGAGAGGTCTGGAAACACCATATATTTT. It yields the protein CASSLERSGNTIYF.